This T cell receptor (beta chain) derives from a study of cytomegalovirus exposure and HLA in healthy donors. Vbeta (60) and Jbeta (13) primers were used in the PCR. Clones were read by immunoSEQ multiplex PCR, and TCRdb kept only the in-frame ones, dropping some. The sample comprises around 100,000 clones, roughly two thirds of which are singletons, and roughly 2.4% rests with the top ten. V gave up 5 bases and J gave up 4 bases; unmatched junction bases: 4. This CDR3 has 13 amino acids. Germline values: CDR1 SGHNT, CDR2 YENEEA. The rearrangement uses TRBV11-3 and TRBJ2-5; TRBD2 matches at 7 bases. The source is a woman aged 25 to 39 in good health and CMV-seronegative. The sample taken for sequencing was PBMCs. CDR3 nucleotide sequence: TGTGCCAGCAGCCCGGGAGGTCTAGAGACCCAGTACTTC. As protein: CASSPGGLETQYF.